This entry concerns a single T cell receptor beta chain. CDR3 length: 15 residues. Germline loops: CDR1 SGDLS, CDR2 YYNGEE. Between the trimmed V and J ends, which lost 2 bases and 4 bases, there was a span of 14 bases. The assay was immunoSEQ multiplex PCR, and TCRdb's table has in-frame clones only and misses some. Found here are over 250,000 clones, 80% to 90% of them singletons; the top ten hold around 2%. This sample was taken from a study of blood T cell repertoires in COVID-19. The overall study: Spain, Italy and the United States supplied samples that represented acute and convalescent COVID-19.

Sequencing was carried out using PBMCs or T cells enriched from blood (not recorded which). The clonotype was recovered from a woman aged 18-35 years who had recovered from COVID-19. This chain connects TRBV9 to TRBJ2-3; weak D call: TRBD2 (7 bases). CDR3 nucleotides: TGTGCCAGCAGCGTTCTTCCGGGGGGCGCAGATACGCAGTATTTT. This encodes CASSVLPGGADTQYF.